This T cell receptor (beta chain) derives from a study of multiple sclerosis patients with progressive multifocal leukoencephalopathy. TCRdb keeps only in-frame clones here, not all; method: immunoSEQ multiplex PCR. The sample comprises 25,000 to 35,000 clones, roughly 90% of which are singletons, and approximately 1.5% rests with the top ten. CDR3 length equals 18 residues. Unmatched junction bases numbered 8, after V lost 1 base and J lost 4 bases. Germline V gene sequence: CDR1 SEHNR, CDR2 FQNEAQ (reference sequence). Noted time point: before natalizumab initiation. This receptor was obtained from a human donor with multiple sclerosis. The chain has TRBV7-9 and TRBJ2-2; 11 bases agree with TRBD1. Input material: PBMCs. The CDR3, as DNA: TGTGCCAGCAGCTTAGTTAACCGGGACAGGGGGACCACCGGGGAGCTGTTTTTT. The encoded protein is CASSLVNRDRGTTGELFF.